Presented here are 2 T cell receptor beta chains from one specimen sequenced in a study of beta chain features in type 1 diabetes. Investigators reverse transcribed all isolated RNA, so they sequenced expressed TCRB transcripts. Measured with immunoSEQ multiplex PCR; TCRdb has only the in-frame clones, and not every one. This sample carries approximately 470,000 clones, about 29% of them seen once, and the ten largest clones take 0.05% to 0.065%. The specimen was naive CD4+ T cells from blood. The receptors shown here come from a man aged 18 to 29 in good health.

The genes are TRBV9 and TRBJ2-7, with TRBD1 identical over 7 bases. Germline values: CDR1 SGDLS, CDR2 YYNGEE. The V gene end was trimmed by 0 bases and the J gene end by 2 bases; junction bases not matched to a gene: 8. This CDR3 spans 16 amino acids. The CDR3 DNA follows: TGTGCCAGCAGCGTAGCTACCGGACAGGCAACCTACGAGCAGTACTTC. Translation gives CASSVATGQATYEQYF. Supplemented by reference TRBV9 and TRBJ2-7, the full variable domain reads DSGVTQTPKHLITATGQRVTLRCSPRSGDLSVYWYQQSLDQGLQFLIQYYNGEERAKGNILERFSAQQFPDLHSELNLSSLELGDSALYFCASSVATGQATYEQYFGPGTRLTVT.

The chain couples TRBV29-1 to TRBJ2-1; TRBD1 matches 7 bases. This CDR3 has 13 residues. V was pared by 6 bases and J by 1 base, with 3 bases of the junction left unmatched. CDR1 and CDR2 from the germline V gene are SQVTM and ANQGSEA. As DNA, the CDR3 is TGCAGCGTCGAGGGGGCGTCCTACAATGAGCAGTTCTTC. This sequence encodes CSVEGASYNEQFF.